This T cell receptor (beta chain) was recovered during a study of blood T cell repertoires in COVID-19. Study context: Sources were T cells, B-cell-depleted T cells, or PBMCs; the material itself was cDNA or gDNA.

Per the study methods: Quantification of nucleated cells was approximated via reference gene primer amplification. TCRdb keeps only in-frame clones here, not all; method: immunoSEQ multiplex PCR. The DNA was the basis for D and trimming; V, J and clone size are from that table. Of around 33,000 clones listed, around 77% are singletons. This clone has a handful of counts. V lost 5 bases, J lost 9 bases, and 9 bases stayed unmatched. Germline V gene sequence: CDR1 SGHTA, CDR2 FQGNSA. CDR3 length: 15 amino acids. The V call is TRBV7-2, the J call TRBJ2-1, with 11 bases identical to TRBD2. The TCR comes from a human donor in a cohort sampled during active COVID-19. Input material: peripheral blood. This CDR3 is CASSPISGGASEQFF. DNA for the CDR3: TGTGCCAGCAGCCCCATTAGCGGGGGGGCAAGTGAGCAGTTCTTC. Filled out from reference TRBV7-2 and TRBJ2-1, the complete variable domain reads GAGVSQSPSNKVTEKGKDVELRCDPISGHTALYWYRQSLGQGLEFLIYFQGNSAPDKSGLPSDRFSAERTGGSVSTLTIQRTQQEDSAVYLCASSPISGGASEQFFGPGTRLTVL.